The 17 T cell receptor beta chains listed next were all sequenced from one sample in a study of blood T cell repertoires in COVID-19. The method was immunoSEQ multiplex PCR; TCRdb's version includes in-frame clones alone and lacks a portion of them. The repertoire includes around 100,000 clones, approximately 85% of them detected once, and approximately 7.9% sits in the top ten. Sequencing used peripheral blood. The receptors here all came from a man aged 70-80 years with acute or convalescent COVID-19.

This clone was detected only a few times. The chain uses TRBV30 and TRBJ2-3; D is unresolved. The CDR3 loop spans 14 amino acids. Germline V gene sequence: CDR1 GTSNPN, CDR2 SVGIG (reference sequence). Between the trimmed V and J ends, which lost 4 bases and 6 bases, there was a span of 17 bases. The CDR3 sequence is CAWTEALTRDTQYF. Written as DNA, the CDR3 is TGTGCCTGGACTGAGGCCCTAACTCGGGATACGCAGTATTTT.

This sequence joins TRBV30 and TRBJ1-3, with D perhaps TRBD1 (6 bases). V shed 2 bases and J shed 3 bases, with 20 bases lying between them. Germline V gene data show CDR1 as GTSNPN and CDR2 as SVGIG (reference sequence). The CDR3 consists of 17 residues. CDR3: CAWSRAGANLFGNTIYF. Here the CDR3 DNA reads TGTGCCTGGAGTAGAGCAGGGGCCAATCTCTTTGGAAACACCATATATTTT. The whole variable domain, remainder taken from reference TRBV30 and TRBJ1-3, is SQTIHQWPATLVQPVGSPLSLECTVEGTSNPNLYWYRQAAGRGLQLLFYSVGIGQISSEVPQNLSASRPQDRQFILSSKKLLLSDSGFYLCAWSRAGANLFGNTIYFGEGSWLTVV.

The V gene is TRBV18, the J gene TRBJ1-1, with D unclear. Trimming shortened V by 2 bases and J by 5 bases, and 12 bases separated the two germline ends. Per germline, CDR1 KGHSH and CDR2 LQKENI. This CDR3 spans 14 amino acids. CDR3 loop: CASSPWEAKTEAFF. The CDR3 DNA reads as TGTGCCAGCTCACCATGGGAGGCGAAAACTGAAGCTTTCTTT.

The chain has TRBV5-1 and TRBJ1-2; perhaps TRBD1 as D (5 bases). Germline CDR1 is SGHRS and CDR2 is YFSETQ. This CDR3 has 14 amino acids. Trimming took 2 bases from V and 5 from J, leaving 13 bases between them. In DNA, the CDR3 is TGCGCCAGCAGCTTACAGGAGTTCTCTTATGGCTACACCTTC. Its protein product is CASSLQEFSYGYTF.

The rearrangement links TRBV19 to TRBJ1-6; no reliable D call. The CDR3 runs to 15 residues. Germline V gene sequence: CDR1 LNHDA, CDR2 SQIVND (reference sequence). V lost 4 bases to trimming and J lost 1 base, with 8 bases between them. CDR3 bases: TGTGCCAGTAGTACCACGGGGTCCTATAATTCACCCCTCCACTTT. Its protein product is CASSTTGSYNSPLHF.

The CDR3 region is CASSLVAGELFF. The CDR3 DNA reads TGCGCCAGCAGCTTGGTCGCCGGGGAGCTGTTTTTT. The chain uses TRBV5-1 and TRBJ2-2; D is uncertain. V was shortened by 0 bases and J by 6 bases, with 3 bases between the two germline ends. The CDR3 consists of 12 residues. Germline V gene data show CDR1 as SGHRS and CDR2 as YFSETQ.

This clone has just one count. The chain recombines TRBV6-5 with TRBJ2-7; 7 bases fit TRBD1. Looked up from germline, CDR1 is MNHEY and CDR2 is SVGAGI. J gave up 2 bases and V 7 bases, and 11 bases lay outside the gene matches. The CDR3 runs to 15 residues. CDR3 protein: CASKREGGNPYEQYF. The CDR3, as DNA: TGTGCCAGCAAAAGAGAAGGGGGCAACCCCTACGAGCAGTACTTC.

For the CDR3, the DNA is TGTGCCAGCAGCCTCGGACAGGGGGCGCAGATAGAGTCACCCCTCCACTTT. Residues: CASSLGQGAQIESPLHF. The chain joins TRBV5-8 to TRBJ1-6, with 11 bases aligning to TRBD1. The CDR3 has 17 amino acids. CDR1 and CDR2 (germline): SGHTS, YDEGEE. With V trimmed by 4 bases and J by 10 bases, 13 bases remained unmatched. The full variable domain, with the rest looked up from reference TRBV5-8 and TRBJ1-6, is EAGVTQSPTHLIKTRGQQATLRCSPISGHTSVYWYQQALGLGLQFLLWYDEGEERNRGNFPPRFSGRQFPNYSSELNVNALELEDSALYLCASSLGQGAQIESPLHFGNGTRLTVT.

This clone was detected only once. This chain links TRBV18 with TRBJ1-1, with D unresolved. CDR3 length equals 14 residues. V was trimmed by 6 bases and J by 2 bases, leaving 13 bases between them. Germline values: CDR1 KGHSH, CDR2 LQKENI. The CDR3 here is CASSPRRGNTEAFF. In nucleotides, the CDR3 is TGTGCCAGCTCCCCCCGCCGGGGAAACACTGAAGCTTTCTTT. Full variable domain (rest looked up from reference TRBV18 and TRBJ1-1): NAGVMQNPRHLVRRRGQEARLRCSPMKGHSHVYWYRQLPEEGLKFMVYLQKENIIDESGMPKERFSAEFPKEGPSILRIQQVVRGDSAAYFCASSPRRGNTEAFFGQGTRLTVV.

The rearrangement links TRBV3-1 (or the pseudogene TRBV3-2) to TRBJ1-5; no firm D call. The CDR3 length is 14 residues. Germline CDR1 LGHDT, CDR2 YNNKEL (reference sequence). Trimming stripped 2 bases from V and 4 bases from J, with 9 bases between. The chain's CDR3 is CASSQSSGNQPQHF. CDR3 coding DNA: TGTGCCAGCAGCCAATCCTCAGGTAATCAGCCCCAGCATTTT.

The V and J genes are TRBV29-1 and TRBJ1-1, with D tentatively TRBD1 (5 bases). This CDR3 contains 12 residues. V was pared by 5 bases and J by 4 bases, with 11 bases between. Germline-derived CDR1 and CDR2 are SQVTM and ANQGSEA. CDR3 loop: CSVIQGTTEAFF. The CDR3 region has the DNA TGCAGCGTTATTCAGGGTACCACTGAAGCTTTCTTT.

The DNA for the CDR3 is TGCGCCAGCAGCACGCGGGGCGCTGTGAACACTGAAGCTTTCTTT. Translated, it gives CASSTRGAVNTEAFF. This chain uses TRBV5-1 with TRBJ1-1; D might be TRBD1 (5 bases). The CDR3 loop spans 15 amino acids. In germline, CDR1 is SGHRS, CDR2 YFSETQ. Trimming removed 4 bases at V and 0 bases at J, with 13 bases between.

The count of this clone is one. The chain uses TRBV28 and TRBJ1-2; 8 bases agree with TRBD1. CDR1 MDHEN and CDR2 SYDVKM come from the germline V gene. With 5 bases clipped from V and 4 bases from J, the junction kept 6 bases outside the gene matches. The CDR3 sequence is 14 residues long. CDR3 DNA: TGTGCCAGCAGTCTGACAGGGGTTGTCTATGGCTACACCTTC. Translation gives CASSLTGVVYGYTF.

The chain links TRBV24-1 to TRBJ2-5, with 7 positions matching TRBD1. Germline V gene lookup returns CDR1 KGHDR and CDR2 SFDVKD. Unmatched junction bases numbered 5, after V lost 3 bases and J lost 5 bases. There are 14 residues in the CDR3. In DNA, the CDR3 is TGTGCCACCAGTGATCCAGGGGGTATTGAGACCCAGTACTTC. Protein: CATSDPGGIETQYF.

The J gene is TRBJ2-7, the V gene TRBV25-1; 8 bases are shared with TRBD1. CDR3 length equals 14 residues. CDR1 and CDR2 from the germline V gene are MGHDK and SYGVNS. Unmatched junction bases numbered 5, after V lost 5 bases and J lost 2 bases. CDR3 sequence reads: CASSWTGSPYEQYF. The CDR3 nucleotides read TGTGCCAGCAGTTGGACAGGGTCCCCCTACGAGCAGTACTTC.

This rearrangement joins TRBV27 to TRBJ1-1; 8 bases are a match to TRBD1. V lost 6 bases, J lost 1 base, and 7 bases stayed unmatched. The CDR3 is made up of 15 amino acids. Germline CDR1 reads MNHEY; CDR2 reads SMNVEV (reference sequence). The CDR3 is CASRLSQGANTEAFF. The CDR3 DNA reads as TGTGCCAGCAGGCTGTCTCAGGGGGCGAACACTGAAGCTTTCTTT.

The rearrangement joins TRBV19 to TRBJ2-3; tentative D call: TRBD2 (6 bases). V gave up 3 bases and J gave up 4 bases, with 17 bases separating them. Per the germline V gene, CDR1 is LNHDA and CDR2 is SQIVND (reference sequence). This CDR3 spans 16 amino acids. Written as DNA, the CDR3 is TGTGCCAGTAGTATTCTCTCGGGGGTTCCAGCAGATACGCAGTATTTT. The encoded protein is CASSILSGVPADTQYF.